The clone carrying this T cell receptor beta chain was picked up a small number of times. The sample originates from a study of regulatory T cells in long-lasting Graves disease. Both iRepertoire HTBI primers and Arm-PCR of CDR3 regions were used to build the TCR beta libraries. TCRdb passed the multiplex PCR reads through MiXCR, listing each CDR3 protein once. This table holds about 520,000 distinct CDR3 sequences, about 12% found once. Time point specified: newly diagnosed GD, antithyroid drugs for less than 3 months. TCR sequences were obtained from RNA taken from PBMCs. Germline-derived CDR1 and CDR2 are LGHDT and YNNKEL (reference sequence). There are 18 residues in the CDR3. Trimming cost V 1 base and J 6 bases, with 21 bases left between them. The same data also contributed to another study, on T cells in Graves' hyperthyroidism and ophthalmopathy. That paper adds: Ophthalmopathy cases were set apart from stable hyperthyroidism by a 13 V-J model.

The specimen was peripheral blood mononuclear cells (PBMCs), collected at new diagnosis, from a patient treated with antithyroid drugs. The rearrangement joins TRBV3-1 to TRBJ2-2, with D perhaps assigned TRBD1 or TRBD2 (6 bases each). The TCR originated in a woman in her 30s with Graves disease. CDR3 nucleotide sequence: TGTGCCAGCAGCCAAGTTAACGCCGGGGGACAACGGGCCGGGGAGCTGTTTTTT. It codes for CASSQVNAGGQRAGELFF. Supplemented by reference TRBV3-1 and TRBJ2-2, the full variable domain reads DTAVSQTPKYLVTQMGNDKSIKCEQNLGHDTMYWYKQDSKKFLKIMFSYNNKELIINETVPNRFSPKSPDKAHLNLHINSLELGDSAVYFCASSQVNAGGQRAGELFFGEGSRLTVL.